These T cell receptor beta chains were read from a single sample in a study of blood T cell repertoires in COVID-19. Libraries were prepared by immunoSEQ multiplex PCR; TCRdb keeps only in-frame clonotypes and omits some of them. This sample has 150,000 to 200,000 clones, with around 86% found just once. Sequencing was done on a sample of peripheral blood. The receptor set was obtained from a man aged 70-80 years who had recovered from COVID-19. Both conserved end residues are part of each CDR3. D genes are given only for firm matches. Part of the rows lack a size; the others show once, few, many or a class for expanded clones.

V	size	J	D	CDR3	DNA
TRBV11-2	many	TRBJ1-1	-	CASSLARSTEAFF	TGTGCCAGCAGCTTAGCGAGGTCCACTGAAGCTTTCTTT
TRBV6-5	once	TRBJ2-1	TRBD1	CASRQGWAQFF	TGTGCCAGCAGACAGGGGTGGGCGCAGTTCTTC
TRBV5-1	-	TRBJ2-7	TRBD1	CASRIDRAYEQYF	TGCGCCAGCAGAATAGACAGGGCTTACGAGCAGTACTTC
TRBV5-1	-	TRBJ2-7	-	CASTSEDYYEQYF	TGCGCCAGCACTTCTGAGGACTACTACGAGCAGTACTTC
TRBV9	few	TRBJ2-2	-	CASSVVSSGELFF	TGTGCCAGCAGCGTAGTAAGTAGCGGGGAGCTGTTTTTT
TRBV9	-	TRBJ2-3	TRBD2	CASSSGLANTDTQYF	TGTGCCAGCAGCTCGGGACTAGCGAACACAGATACGCAGTATTTT
TRBV5-1	-	TRBJ2-1	TRBD2	CASSPWARTSDNNEQFF	TGCGCCAGCAGCCCATGGGCGAGGACTAGCGATAACAATGAGCAGTTCTTC
TRBV7-8	-	TRBJ2-1	TRBD2	CASSPGLASNEQFF	TGTGCCAGCAGCCCAGGACTAGCTTCCAATGAGCAGTTCTTC
TRBV3-1/TRBV3-2	once	TRBJ2-2	-	CASTREDTGELFF	TGTGCCAGCACCAGGGAGGACACCGGGGAGCTGTTTTTT
TRBV7-9	few	TRBJ2-6	TRBD1	CASSRDSPSGANVLTF	TGTGCCAGCAGTAGGGACAGCCCATCTGGGGCCAACGTCCTGACTTTC
TRBV9	few	TRBJ2-7	-	CASSVASGGGEEQYF	TGTGCCAGCAGCGTAGCTAGTGGGGGGGGCGAAGAGCAGTACTTC
TRBV4-1	once	TRBJ1-4	TRBD1	CASSQDNGQGNEKLFF	TGCGCCAGCAGCCAAGATAACGGACAGGGTAATGAAAAACTGTTTTTT
TRBV6-6	-	TRBJ1-5	-	CASRSQGFDNQPQHF	TGTGCCAGCAGATCACAGGGTTTTGACAATCAGCCCCAGCATTTT
TRBV29-1	-	TRBJ2-7	-	CSAAETGPRYEQYF	TGCAGCGCAGCCGAGACAGGCCCCCGCTACGAGCAGTACTTC
TRBV6-5	-	TRBJ2-7	-	CASSPRQVGEQYF	TGTGCCAGCAGTCCCCGACAGGTTGGCGAGCAGTACTTC
TRBV30	-	TRBJ2-7	TRBD2	CAWSVSLAGSYEQYF	TGTGCCTGGAGTGTAAGCCTAGCGGGATCCTACGAGCAGTACTTC
TRBV7-9	-	TRBJ1-1	-	CASSHGGGEQAFF	TGTGCCAGCAGCCACGGCGGAGGAGAACAAGCTTTCTTT
TRBV29-1	-	TRBJ2-7	TRBD1	CSVVQGGNPYEQYF	TGCAGCGTGGTACAGGGGGGTAACCCCTACGAGCAGTACTTC
TRBV3-1/TRBV3-2	-	TRBJ2-1	TRBD2	CASSQDYRLAGANEQFF	TGTGCCAGCAGCCAAGACTATCGACTAGCGGGGGCCAATGAGCAGTTCTTC
TRBV28	-	TRBJ2-2	-	CASSLLAPNTGELFF	TGTGCCAGCAGTTTACTAGCGCCGAACACCGGGGAGCTGTTTTTT
TRBV7-9	-	TRBJ2-1	-	CASSSLTDEQFF	TGTGCCAGCAGCTCCCTTACGGATGAGCAGTTCTTC
TRBV2	-	TRBJ2-7	TRBD2	CASSETLAGRGKNEQYF	TGTGCCAGCAGTGAAACCCTAGCGGGAAGAGGAAAAAACGAGCAGTACTTC